The subject of this entry is one T cell receptor beta chain. Its antigen remains undetermined. It has no much larger one-base neighbor in the sample; base qualities were not kept. The donors were included in the validation cohort of some 120 subjects, a group kept apart from the roughly 700-subject first cohort. The sample belongs to a study of cytomegalovirus exposure and HLA in healthy donors (dated by TCRdb to 2016 to 2017). Turning to the overall study: A later analysis indicated that the roughly 120 validation repertoires were generated on the platform also employed for the approximately 700 repertoires of the first cohort. Along with the roughly 670-subject first cohort, a separate validation cohort of approximately 110 different subjects was used. To predict cytomegalovirus infection status, the study combined high-throughput TCR immunosequencing, statistical association of individual TCRs with disease status, and machine learning. The aim of the study was to test whether cataloging public T cell receptors could identify signatures of past pathogen exposure. Overall study results and their limits: The validation cohort had no HLA typing available for a later analysis, so co-occurrence within that cohort was assessed over all 120 or so repertoires. In vitro tests confirmed that a few of the cytomegalovirus-associated TCR beta chains recognize cytomegalovirus antigens. In both the original and validation cohorts, the classifier was reported to diagnose cytomegalovirus status with high specificity and sensitivity. A later analysis found that TCRs clustered in the first cohort also tended to co-occur in the roughly 120 validation repertoires, with approximately 95% of cluster scores above 0. While some public TCRs were present in many individuals, most TCR sequences turned up only very rarely across donors. The study gave a list of about 160 TCR beta chains associated with cytomegalovirus. It was suggested by the authors that the approach could potentially be generalized to other disease states and immunological phenotypes.

Taken from cysteine to phenylalanine, the CDR3 has 20 residues. Of the read, only the CDR3 DNA is kept; its 60 bases are in frame from base 1. V trim: 0 bases; J trim: 2 bases; unmatched bases: 11. For CDR1 and CDR2, the germline V gene lists MGHRA and YSYEKL. The library was obtained by the immunoSEQ multiplex PCR assay. Per the authors' processing: A statistical classification framework was developed to diagnose cytomegalovirus status using the catalog of TCR beta chain sequences. TCRdb limited this immuneACCESS table to in-frame rearrangements with V and J called. A share of clones is missing; checked studies link under half to unresolved V genes, and the rest is unexplained. V and J calls plus clone size are reproduced from that table; the DNA served to infer D and trimming. The sample table records 120,000 to 150,000 clones; about nine tenths of these occur just once. The ten largest make up about 0.64% of the sample.

This TCR was recovered from a man younger than 35 in good health and CMV-seronegative. The sequenced material came from PBMCs. The V and J genes are TRBV4-1 and TRBJ2-1, and 12 junction bases match TRBD2. The CDR3 region: CASSQDKWASGGAAYNEQFF. The sequence in DNA is TGCGCCAGCAGCCAAGATAAGTGGGCTAGCGGGGGGGCTGCCTACAATGAGCAGTTCTTC.